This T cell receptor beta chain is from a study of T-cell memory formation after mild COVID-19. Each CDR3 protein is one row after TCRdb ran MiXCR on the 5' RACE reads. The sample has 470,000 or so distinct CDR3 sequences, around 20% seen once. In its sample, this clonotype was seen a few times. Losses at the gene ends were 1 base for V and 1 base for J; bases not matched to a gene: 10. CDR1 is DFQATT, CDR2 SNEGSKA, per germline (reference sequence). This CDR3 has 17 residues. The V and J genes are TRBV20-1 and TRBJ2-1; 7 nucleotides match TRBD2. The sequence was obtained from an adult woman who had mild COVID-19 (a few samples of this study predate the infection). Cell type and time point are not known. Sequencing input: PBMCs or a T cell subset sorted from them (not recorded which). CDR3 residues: CSARGHLAGVSYNEQFF. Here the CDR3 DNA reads TGCAGTGCTAGAGGGCACTTGGCGGGAGTGTCCTACAATGAGCAGTTCTTC.